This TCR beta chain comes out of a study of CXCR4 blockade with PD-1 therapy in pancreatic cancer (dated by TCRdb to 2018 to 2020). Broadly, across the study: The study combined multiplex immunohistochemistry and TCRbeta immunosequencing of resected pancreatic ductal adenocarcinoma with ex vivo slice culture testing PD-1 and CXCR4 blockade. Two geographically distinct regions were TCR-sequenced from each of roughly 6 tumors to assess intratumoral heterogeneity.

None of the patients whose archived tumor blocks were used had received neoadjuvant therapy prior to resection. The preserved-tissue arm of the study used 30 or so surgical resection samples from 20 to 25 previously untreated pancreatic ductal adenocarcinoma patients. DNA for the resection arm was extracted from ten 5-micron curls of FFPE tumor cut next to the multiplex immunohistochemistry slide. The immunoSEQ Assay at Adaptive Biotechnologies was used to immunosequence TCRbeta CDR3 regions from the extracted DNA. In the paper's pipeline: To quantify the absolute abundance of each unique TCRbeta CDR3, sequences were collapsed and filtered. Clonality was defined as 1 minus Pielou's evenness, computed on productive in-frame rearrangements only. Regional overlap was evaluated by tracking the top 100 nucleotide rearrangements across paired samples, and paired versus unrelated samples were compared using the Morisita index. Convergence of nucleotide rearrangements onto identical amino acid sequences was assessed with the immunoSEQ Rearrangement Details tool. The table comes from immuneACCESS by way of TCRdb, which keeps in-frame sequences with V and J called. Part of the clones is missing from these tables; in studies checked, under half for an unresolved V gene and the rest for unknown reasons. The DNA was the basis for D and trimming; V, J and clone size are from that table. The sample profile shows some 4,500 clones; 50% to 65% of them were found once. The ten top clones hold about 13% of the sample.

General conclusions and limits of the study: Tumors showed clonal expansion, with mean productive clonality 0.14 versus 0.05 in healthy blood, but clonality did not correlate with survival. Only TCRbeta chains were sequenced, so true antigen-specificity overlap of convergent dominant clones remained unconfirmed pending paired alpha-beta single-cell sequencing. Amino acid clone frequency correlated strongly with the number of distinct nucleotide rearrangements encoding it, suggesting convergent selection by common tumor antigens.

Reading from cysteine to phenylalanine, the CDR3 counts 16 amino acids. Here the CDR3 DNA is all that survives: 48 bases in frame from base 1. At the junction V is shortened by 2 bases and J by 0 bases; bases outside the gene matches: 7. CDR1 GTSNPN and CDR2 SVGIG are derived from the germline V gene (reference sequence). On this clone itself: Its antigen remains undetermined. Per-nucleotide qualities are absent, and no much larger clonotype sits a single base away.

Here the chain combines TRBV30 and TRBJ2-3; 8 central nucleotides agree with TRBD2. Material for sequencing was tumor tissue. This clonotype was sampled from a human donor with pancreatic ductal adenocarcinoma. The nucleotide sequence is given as TGTGCCTGGAGTAGCGGGAGCCCCTGGAGCACAGATACGCAGTATTTT. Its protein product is CAWSSGSPWSTDTQYF.